This T cell receptor beta chain appears in the sequencing data of a study of regulatory T cells in long-lasting Graves disease. The sample holds many counts of this clonotype. Its antigen remains unidentified. The CDR3 consists of 19 residues. Germline V CDR1 and CDR2: SNHLY, FYNNEI. The V gene end was trimmed by 4 bases and the J gene end by 0 bases; junction bases not matched to a gene: 9. Study conclusions and caveats: TCR diversity was lower in persistent Graves' patients than in newly diagnosed ones.

Time point: newly diagnosed GD, antithyroid drugs for less than 3 months. The TCR library was made from RNA that had been extracted from PBMCs in TRIzol. To make TCR beta libraries, researchers used iRepertoire HTBI primers and Arm-PCR of CDR3 regions. From the multiplex PCR reads, TCRdb called clonotypes with MiXCR, one entry per CDR3 protein. The sample contains 560,000 or so distinct CDR3 sequences, 16% of which appear only once. The sample also formed part of further work on T cells in Graves' hyperthyroidism and ophthalmopathy. From that study: A lack of ophthalmopathy progression within 18 months defined stable Graves' hyperthyroidism. Used for diagnoses were clinical symptoms, serum thyroxine and TRAb, thyroid ultrasound and orbital computed tomography. Stable hyperthyroidism and ophthalmopathy were separated using 13 V-J signatures.

Sequenced material: peripheral blood mononuclear cells (PBMCs), taken at new diagnosis, from a patient treated with antithyroid drugs. The chain employs TRBV2 and TRBJ2-7, with TRBD2 identical over 16 bases. This TCR was recovered from a young man with Graves disease. CDR3: CASSVSTGLAGGNSYEQYF. The CDR3 coding sequence is TGTGCCAGCAGTGTATCTACGGGACTAGCGGGAGGGAACTCCTACGAGCAGTACTTC.